This TCR beta chain was identified in a study of beta chain features in type 1 diabetes. Study background: Healthy donors and patients had similar age, gender and cell yields. Study findings and constraints: Highly expressing activated T cells could be over-counted with a cDNA template. Unsettled here was the matter of whether HLA type influences TCRB rearrangement.

TCRB transcripts that were expressed got sequenced, as all of the isolated RNA had been reverse transcribed. Only in-frame clones appear in the TCRdb table, and some are missing; sequencing was by immunoSEQ multiplex PCR. The sample comprises some 99,000 clones, roughly 40% of which are singletons, and about 0.07% rests with the top ten. Germline lookup yields CDR1 SGHVS and CDR2 FNYEAQ. V trimming: 5 bases; J trimming: 5 bases; junction bases outside the gene matches: 6. The CDR3 extends over 15 amino acids. In the case of this clone: Its antigen remains unknown.

The sequenced sample was stem cell memory CD4+ T cells from blood. The J gene is TRBJ2-2, the V gene TRBV7-6, with 9 bases matching TRBD1. The sequence was collected from a woman younger than 30 in good health. CDR3 protein: CASSLGTGLTGELFF. In nucleotides, the CDR3 is TGTGCCAGCAGCCTGGGGACAGGGTTAACCGGGGAGCTGTTTTTT. Drawing the rest from reference TRBV7-6 and TRBJ2-2, the complete variable domain is GAGVSQSPRYKVTKRGQDVALRCDPISGHVSLYWYRQALGQGPEFLTYFNYEAQQDKSGLPNDRFSAERPEGSISTLTIQRTEQRDSAMYRCASSLGTGLTGELFFGEGSRLTVL.